This TCR beta chain stems from a study of blood T cell repertoires in COVID-19. Study information: T cells, B-cell-depleted T cells, or PBMCs supplied cDNA or gDNA.

Original processing methods: By means of reference gene primer amplification, nucleated cell counts were estimated. TCRdb's copy holds only in-frame clones and misses some; the assay was immunoSEQ multiplex PCR. The V and J calls and clone size are taken from that table; D and trimming were inferred from the DNA. The repertoire includes around 300,000 clones, about nine tenths of them detected once, and 1.1% sits in the top ten. V gave up 1 base and J gave up 3 bases, with 19 bases separating them. Germline V lookup: CDR1 MDHEN, CDR2 SYDVKM. The length of the CDR3 is 17 residues. Participant ages covered roughly 18 to 89 years across around 25 US areas. Researchers sorted participants into cohorts using their self-reported clinical history.

This receptor was identified in a woman aged 25 to 39 who had recovered from COVID-19. V gene TRBV28 combines with J gene TRBJ2-7, with a weak D call TRBD2 (6 bases). The sample was PBMCs or T cells enriched from blood (not recorded which). CDR3 residues: CASSLFGLRGSIYEQYF. In nucleotides, the CDR3 is TGTGCCAGCAGTTTATTTGGGTTACGGGGGAGCATCTACGAGCAGTACTTC.